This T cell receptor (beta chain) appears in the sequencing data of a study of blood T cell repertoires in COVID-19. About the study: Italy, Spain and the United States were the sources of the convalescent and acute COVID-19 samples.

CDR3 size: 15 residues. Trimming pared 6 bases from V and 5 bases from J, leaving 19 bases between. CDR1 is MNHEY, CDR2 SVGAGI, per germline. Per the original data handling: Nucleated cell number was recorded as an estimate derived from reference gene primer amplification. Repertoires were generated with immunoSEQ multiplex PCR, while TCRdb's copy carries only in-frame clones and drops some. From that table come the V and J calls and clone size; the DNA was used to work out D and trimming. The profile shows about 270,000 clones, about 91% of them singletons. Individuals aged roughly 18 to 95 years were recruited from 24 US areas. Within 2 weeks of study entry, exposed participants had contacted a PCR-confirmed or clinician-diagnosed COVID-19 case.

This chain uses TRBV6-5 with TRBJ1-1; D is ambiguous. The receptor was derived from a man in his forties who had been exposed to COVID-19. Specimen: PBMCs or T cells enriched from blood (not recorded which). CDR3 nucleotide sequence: TGTGCCAGCAGAATCGTCAGGTATGGATCGACTGAAGCTTTCTTT. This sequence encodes CASRIVRYGSTEAFF.